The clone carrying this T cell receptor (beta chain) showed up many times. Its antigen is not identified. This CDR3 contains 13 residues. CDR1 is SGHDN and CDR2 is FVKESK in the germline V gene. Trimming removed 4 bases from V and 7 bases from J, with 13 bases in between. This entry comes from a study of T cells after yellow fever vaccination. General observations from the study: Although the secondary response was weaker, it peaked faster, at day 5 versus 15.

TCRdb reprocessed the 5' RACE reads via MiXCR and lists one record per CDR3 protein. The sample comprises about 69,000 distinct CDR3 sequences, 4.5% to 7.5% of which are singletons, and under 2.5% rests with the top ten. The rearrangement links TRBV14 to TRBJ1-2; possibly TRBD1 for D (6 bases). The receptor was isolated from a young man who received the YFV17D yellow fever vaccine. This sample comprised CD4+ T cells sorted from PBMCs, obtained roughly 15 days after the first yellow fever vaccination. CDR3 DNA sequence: TGTGCCAGCAGCCCGACAGGCGTGTCTGGCTACACCTTC. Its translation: CASSPTGVSGYTF.